A single sample is the source of the 32 T cell receptor beta chains below, sequenced in a study of blood T cell repertoires in COVID-19. Data came from immunoSEQ multiplex PCR; TCRdb stores just in-frame clones and leaves some out. The sample holds 150,000 or so clones; around 83% are singletons and the top ten take roughly 0.99%. The sequenced sample was peripheral blood. These receptors were taken from a man between 18 and 29 years old with acute or convalescent COVID-19.

This chain joins TRBV10-3 and TRBJ1-1; 12 nucleotides line up with TRBD1. CDR3 length: 19 amino acids. Germline CDR1 is ENHRY and CDR2 is SYGVKD. V lost 5 bases, J lost 0 bases, and 13 bases stayed unmatched. The CDR3 bases are TGTGCCATCAGTCCACACTCCGGGACAGGGGGCTTCATGAACACTGAAGCTTTCTTT. Its translation is CAISPHSGTGGFMNTEAFF.

This sequence joins TRBV5-4 and TRBJ2-7; 9 positions match TRBD1. Germline V gives CDR1 SGHNT, CDR2 YYREEE (reference sequence). With 4 bases clipped from V and 3 bases from J, the junction kept 5 bases outside the gene matches. CDR3 length: 14 amino acids. The CDR3 protein is CASSTQGADYEQYF. The CDR3, as DNA: TGTGCCAGCAGCACACAGGGGGCAGACTACGAGCAGTACTTC.

The chain uses TRBV20-1 and TRBJ2-6, with TRBD1 matching over 9 bases. The length of the CDR3 is 15 residues. J gave up 4 bases and V 3 bases, and 4 bases lay outside the gene matches. Germline V CDR1 and CDR2: DFQATT, SNEGSKA (reference sequence). In nucleotides, the CDR3 is TGCAGTGCTAGTGGACAGGGGAAGGGGGCCAACGTCCTGACTTTC. The encoded protein is CSASGQGKGANVLTF.

The chain uses TRBV27 and TRBJ2-7, with 11 bases that match TRBD1. After removal of 4 bases from V and 6 bases from J, the junction contained 8 bases not matched to a gene. This CDR3 region has 15 residues. CDR1 and CDR2 from the germline V gene are MNHEY and SMNVEV (reference sequence). The CDR3 reads CASSSGGQGAGEQYF. The CDR3 DNA reads as TGTGCCAGCAGTTCAGGCGGACAGGGGGCAGGCGAGCAGTACTTC.

The J gene is TRBJ1-1, the V gene TRBV10-2; 9 bases fit TRBD1. The junction had 5 bases not matched to a gene; V was cut back by 3 bases and J by 3 bases. The germline V gene has CDR1 WSHSY and CDR2 SAAADI. The length of the CDR3 is 15 residues. Here the CDR3 DNA reads TGCGCCAGCAGTGAAGGGACAGGGATGGACACTGAAGCTTTCTTT. As protein: CASSEGTGMDTEAFF.

This sequence joins TRBV9 and TRBJ2-4, with a weak D call TRBD2 (5 bases). V lost 0 bases, J lost 0 bases, and 10 bases lay in between. This CDR3 region has 16 residues. Germline V gene lookup returns CDR1 SGDLS and CDR2 YYNGEE. The CDR3 loop reads CASSVGGVEAKNIQYF. DNA of the CDR3: TGTGCCAGCAGCGTAGGGGGAGTGGAAGCCAAAAACATTCAGTACTTC.

In its sample, this clone was seen once. The rearrangement joins TRBV29-1 to TRBJ2-3, with D perhaps matching TRBD2 (6 bases). The CDR3 extends over 11 amino acids. The V gene's germline CDR1 is SQVTM and CDR2 ANQGSEA. The CDR3 bases are TGCACCTTTGGGGGAGGAGATACGCAGTATTTT. This translates into CTFGGGDTQYF.

The CDR3 DNA follows: TGTGCCAGCAGCGCTCCTAGGCGCCACACAGATACGCAGTATTTT. Translated, it gives CASSAPRRHTDTQYF. This chain links TRBV9 with TRBJ2-3; D is unclear. The CDR3 has 15 residues. CDR1 and CDR2 (germline): SGDLS, YYNGEE. V lost 3 bases, J lost 2 bases, and 13 bases lay in between.

This chain connects TRBV5-1 to TRBJ1-6; a possible D gene is TRBD1 (6 bases). Germline V gene data show CDR1 as SGHRS and CDR2 as YFSETQ. This CDR3 spans 17 amino acids. V lost 3 bases to trimming and J lost 9 bases, with 22 bases between them. CDR3 sequence (DNA): TGCGCCAGCAGCTATCGACCGGGACAAGGATTGGTTTCACCCCTCCACTTT. Translated: CASSYRPGQGLVSPLHF.

The genes are TRBV18 and TRBJ1-2; 7 nucleotides line up with TRBD1. Germline lookup yields CDR1 KGHSH and CDR2 LQKENI. The CDR3 spans 14 residues. J lost 7 bases, V lost 5 bases, and 10 bases had no gene match. The CDR3 nucleotides read TGTGCCAGCTCATACAACAGGGGTGACGGTGGCTACACCTTC. Translated: CASSYNRGDGGYTF.

J is TRBJ2-1 and V is TRBV3-1 (or the pseudogene TRBV3-2); 11 bases line up with TRBD2. The CDR3 runs to 17 residues. The V segment lost 1 base and the J segment 7 bases; nucleotides outside the gene matches: 9. Germline CDR1 and CDR2: LGHDT and YNNKEL (reference sequence). Here the CDR3 DNA reads TGTGCCAGCAGCCAAGGCCCCGGGACTAGCGGTACGAATGAGCAGTTCTTC. This codes for CASSQGPGTSGTNEQFF.

This chain uses TRBV3-1 (or the pseudogene TRBV3-2) with TRBJ1-3, with D unresolved. CDR1 is LGHDT and CDR2 is YNNKEL in the germline V gene (reference sequence). This CDR3 contains 14 residues. V was pared by 4 bases and J by 0 bases, with 7 bases between. CDR3 DNA sequence: TGTGCCAGCAGCCCTACAGTCTCTGGAAACACCATATATTTT. This codes for CASSPTVSGNTIYF.

This clone was found a few times. The rearrangement uses TRBV5-1 and TRBJ1-5; tentative D call: TRBD1 (6 bases). This CDR3 is built from 15 residues. CDR1 and CDR2 (germline): SGHRS, YFSETQ. The germline V and J ends were trimmed by 4 bases and 3 bases, with 14 bases remaining between them. For the CDR3, the DNA is TGCGCCAGCAGCACGGAGGACAGCTACAATCAGCCCCAGCATTTT. It codes for CASSTEDSYNQPQHF.

The rearrangement links TRBV4-2 to TRBJ2-7; D perhaps matches TRBD2 (5 bases). Between the trimmed V and J ends, which lost 0 bases and 6 bases, there was a span of 15 bases. CDR1 is LGHNA and CDR2 is YNFKEQ in the germline V gene. The CDR3 consists of 15 residues. The CDR3 sequence: CASSQELGIGIEQYF. The CDR3 DNA sequence: TGTGCCAGCAGCCAAGAACTCGGGATCGGGATCGAGCAGTACTTC.

The chain has TRBV2 and TRBJ2-1; 11 bases fit TRBD2. The CDR3 totals 14 residues. The germline gives CDR1 SNHLY, CDR2 FYNNEI. After removal of 5 bases from V and 3 bases from J, the junction contained 0 bases not matched to a gene. This CDR3 is CASSLAGGYNEQFF. The CDR3 nucleotides read TGTGCCAGCAGTCTAGCGGGGGGCTACAATGAGCAGTTCTTC.

V gene TRBV11-2 combines with J gene TRBJ2-5, with 8 bases identical to TRBD1. The CDR3 runs to 15 residues. The V gene's germline CDR1 is SGHAT and CDR2 FQNNGV. V was pared by 3 bases and J by 4 bases, with 7 bases of the junction left unmatched. CDR3 in DNA: TGTGCCAGCAGCTTCCAAAGGGGACAGGCAGAGACCCAGTACTTC. This encodes CASSFQRGQAETQYF.

This sequence joins TRBV6-5 and TRBJ1-5, with D possibly TRBD1 on 6 matching bases. Deletions cut 10 bases from V and 4 bases from J, with 17 bases between. Germline CDR1 MNHEY, CDR2 SVGAGI. This CDR3 contains 14 residues. The CDR3 nucleotides are TGTGCCACCTCTATAGGACAGAGGAATCAGCCCCAGCATTTT. Its translation is CATSIGQRNQPQHF.

This clone was recorded a few times. The chain couples TRBV28 to TRBJ1-5, with D possibly being TRBD1 (6 bases). The germline gives CDR1 MDHEN, CDR2 SYDVKM. The CDR3 runs to 15 residues. Trimming pared 7 bases from V and 3 bases from J, leaving 16 bases between. CDR3 nucleotides: TGTGCCAGCACCTCGAGGGGGAGTGACAATCAGCCCCAGCATTTT. As protein: CASTSRGSDNQPQHF.

The chain has TRBV24-1 and TRBJ2-1, with TRBD1 matching 9 bases. CDR3 length: 16 residues. V gave up 4 bases and J gave up 1 base; unmatched junction bases: 4. Germline V gene sequence: CDR1 KGHDR, CDR2 SFDVKD. The CDR3 DNA reads as TGTGCCACCAGTGACCTACAGGGGGCATCCTACAATGAGCAGTTCTTC. Translating gives CATSDLQGASYNEQFF.

This clone was seen only a few times. The chain has TRBV3-1 (or the pseudogene TRBV3-2) and TRBJ1-2; 8 bases agree with TRBD1. V shed 2 bases and J 5 bases; nucleotides not matched to a gene: 7. Germline loops: CDR1 LGHDT, CDR2 YNNKEL (reference sequence). This CDR3 has 15 amino acids. CDR3 in amino acids: CASSQSGQGDYGYTF. DNA of the CDR3: TGTGCCAGCAGCCAATCAGGACAGGGTGATTATGGCTACACCTTC.

This chain connects TRBV12-5 to TRBJ2-2, with D possibly being TRBD1 (5 bases). Trimming took 7 bases from V and 1 from J, leaving 13 bases between them. The CDR3 sequence is 15 residues long. CDR1 is LGHNT, CDR2 FRNRAP, per germline. The CDR3 coding sequence is TGTGCTAGTGACCGCGCAGGGCTGAACACCGGGGAGCTGTTTTTT. Amino acids: CASDRAGLNTGELFF.

The J gene is TRBJ1-2, the V gene TRBV18; D is perhaps TRBD1 (5 bases). From germline, CDR1 is KGHSH and CDR2 LQKENI. This CDR3 contains 16 residues. Trimming removed 4 bases from V and 2 bases from J, with 17 bases in between. The CDR3, as DNA: TGTGCCAGCTCACTAAAAGCTGGGGCCGGGAACTATGGCTACACCTTC. Protein sequence: CASSLKAGAGNYGYTF. The entire variable domain, with the rest obtained from reference TRBV18 and TRBJ1-2, is as follows: NAGVMQNPRHLVRRRGQEARLRCSPMKGHSHVYWYRQLPEEGLKFMVYLQKENIIDESGMPKERFSAEFPKEGPSILRIQQVVRGDSAAYFCASSLKAGAGNYGYTFGSGTRLTVV.

This chain uses TRBV5-1 with TRBJ2-3; the match to TRBD1 covers 10 bases. The CDR3 spans 16 residues. The germline CDR1 and CDR2 sequences are SGHRS and YFSETQ. V lost 2 bases, J lost 0 bases, and 3 bases stayed unmatched. In nucleotides, the CDR3 is TGCGCCAGCAGCTTAGGACAGGGGGGTAGCACAGATACGCAGTATTTT. This encodes CASSLGQGGSTDTQYF.

CDR3 DNA sequence: TGTGCCAGCAGAATAGAAGCAGATACGCAGTATTTT. Translated: CASRIEADTQYF. This sequence joins TRBV12-3 or TRBV12-4 and TRBJ2-3; the D is unclear. Trimming stripped 6 bases from V and 4 bases from J, with 8 bases between. The CDR3 is made up of 12 amino acids.

This chain connects TRBV6-4 to TRBJ1-6; a weak D match, TRBD1 (5 bases). The V gene lost 2 bases and the J gene lost 7 bases, with 15 bases spanning the gap. Germline V gene lookup returns CDR1 MRHNA and CDR2 SNTAGT. There are 16 residues in the CDR3. The CDR3 DNA sequence: TGTGCCAGCAGTGACGGCGGGCAGGGAGGAAATTCACCCCTCCACTTT. This encodes CASSDGGQGGNSPLHF.

V gene TRBV6-5 combines with J gene TRBJ1-6; TRBD1 agrees at 12 bases. With V trimmed by 4 bases and J by 9 bases, 4 bases remained unmatched. The CDR3 loop spans 15 amino acids. Germline assignment: CDR1 MNHEY and CDR2 SVGAGI. The CDR3 DNA is TGTGCCAGCAGTTTCGAGGGACAGGGGGCTTCACCCCTCCACTTT. It translates to CASSFEGQGASPLHF.

The J gene is TRBJ2-4, the V gene TRBV5-1; TRBD1 aligns across 9 bases. This CDR3 is built from 14 residues. Germline V gene data show CDR1 as SGHRS and CDR2 as YFSETQ. Trimming removed 4 bases from V and 10 bases from J; junction bases left unmatched: 9. CDR3 in DNA: TGCGCCAGCAGCCCGGAGGGGACAGGGAGAATTCAGTACTTC. Translation: CASSPEGTGRIQYF. Full variable domain (remainder filled in from reference TRBV5-1 and TRBJ2-4): KAGVTQTPRYLIKTRGQQVTLSCSPISGHRSVSWYQQTPGQGLQFLFEYFSETQRNKGNFPGRFSGRQFSNSRSEMNVSTLELGDSALYLCASSPEGTGRIQYFGAGTRLSVL.

The CDR3 bases are TGTGCCAGCAGGGGAGAGATTCAGGGGGCACGGGGCTACACCTTC. As protein: CASRGEIQGARGYTF. The J gene is TRBJ1-2, the V gene TRBV2; TRBD1 matches 8 bases. Germline-derived CDR1 and CDR2 are SNHLY and FYNNEI. The CDR3 covers 15 residues. V trimming: 6 bases; J trimming: 8 bases; junction bases outside the gene matches: 14.

The sample holds one count of this clone. This sequence joins TRBV29-1 and TRBJ2-3, with D possibly TRBD1 on 5 matching bases. Trimming took off 7 bases at V and 6 bases at J, with 11 bases between the two ends. The germline V gene encodes CDR1 SQVTM and CDR2 ANQGSEA. The CDR3 runs to 11 residues. CDR3 bases: TGCAGCGGAGGACAAACGGATACGCAGTATTTT. Translated, it gives CSGGQTDTQYF.

The chain carries TRBV6-6 and TRBJ2-2; TRBD1 agrees at 10 bases. This CDR3 has 15 residues. The V gene end was trimmed by 6 bases and the J gene end by 4 bases; junction bases not matched to a gene: 5. Germline CDR1 reads MNHNY; CDR2 reads SVGAGI (reference sequence). In DNA form, the CDR3 reads TGTGCCAGCAGCTCGACAGGGGGCGGCACCGGGGAGCTGTTTTTT. Translation gives CASSSTGGGTGELFF.

The rearrangement joins TRBV19 to TRBJ1-5; D gene ambiguous. The CDR3 is 13 amino acids. V lost 6 bases to trimming and J lost 7 bases, with 13 bases between them. Germline V gives CDR1 LNHDA, CDR2 SQIVND (reference sequence). The CDR3 sequence is CASSQKGGQPQHF. DNA for the CDR3: TGTGCCAGTAGCCAAAAGGGAGGGCAGCCCCAGCATTTT.

The chain is built from TRBV7-9 and TRBJ1-4; unclear D gene. V was pared by 1 base and J by 4 bases, with 7 bases between. CDR3 length equals 14 residues. From germline, CDR1 is SEHNR and CDR2 FQNEAQ (reference sequence). The CDR3 spells CASSLGLGNEKLFF. The CDR3 DNA reads as TGTGCCAGCAGCTTAGGACTGGGTAATGAAAAACTGTTTTTT.